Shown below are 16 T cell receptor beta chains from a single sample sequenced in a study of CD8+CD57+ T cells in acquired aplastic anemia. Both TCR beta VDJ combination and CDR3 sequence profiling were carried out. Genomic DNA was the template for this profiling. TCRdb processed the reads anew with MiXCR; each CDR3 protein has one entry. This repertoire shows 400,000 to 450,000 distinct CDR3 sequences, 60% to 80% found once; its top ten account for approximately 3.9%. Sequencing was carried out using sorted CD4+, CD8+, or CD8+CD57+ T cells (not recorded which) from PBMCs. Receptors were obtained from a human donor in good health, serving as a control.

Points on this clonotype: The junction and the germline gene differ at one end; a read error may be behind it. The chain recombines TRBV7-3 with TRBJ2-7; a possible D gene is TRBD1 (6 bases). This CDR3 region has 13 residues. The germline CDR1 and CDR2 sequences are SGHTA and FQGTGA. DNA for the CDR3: TGTGCTAGCAGCGTAGACGGAGACAGGGAGCAGTACTTC. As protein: CASSVDGDREQYF.

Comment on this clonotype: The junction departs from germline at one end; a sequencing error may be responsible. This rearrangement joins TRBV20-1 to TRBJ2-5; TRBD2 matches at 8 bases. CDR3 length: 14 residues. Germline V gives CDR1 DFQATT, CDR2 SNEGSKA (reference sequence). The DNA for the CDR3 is TGCAGTGCTGACGCAGCGGGGGCCCAAGAGGCCCAGTACTTC. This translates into CSADAAGAQEAQYF.

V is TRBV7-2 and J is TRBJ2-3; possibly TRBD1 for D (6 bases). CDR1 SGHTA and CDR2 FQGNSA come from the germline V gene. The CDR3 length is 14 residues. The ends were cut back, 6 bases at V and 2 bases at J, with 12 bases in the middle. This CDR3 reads CASRPGTNTDTQYF. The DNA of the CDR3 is TGTGCCAGCAGACCCGGGACAAACACAGATACGCAGTATTTT.

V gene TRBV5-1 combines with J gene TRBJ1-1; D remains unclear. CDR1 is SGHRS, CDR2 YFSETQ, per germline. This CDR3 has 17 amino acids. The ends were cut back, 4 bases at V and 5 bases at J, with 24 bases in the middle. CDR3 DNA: TGCGCCAGCAGCCTCGGACCCGGACTTAGGGTTAATACTGAAGCTTTCTTT. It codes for CASSLGPGLRVNTEAFF.

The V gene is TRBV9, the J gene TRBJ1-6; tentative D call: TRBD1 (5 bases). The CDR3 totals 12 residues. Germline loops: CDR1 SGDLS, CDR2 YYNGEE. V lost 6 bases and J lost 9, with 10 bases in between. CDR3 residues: CASNLGGSPLHF. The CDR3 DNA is TGTGCCAGCAATCTCGGGGGTTCACCCCTCCACTTT.

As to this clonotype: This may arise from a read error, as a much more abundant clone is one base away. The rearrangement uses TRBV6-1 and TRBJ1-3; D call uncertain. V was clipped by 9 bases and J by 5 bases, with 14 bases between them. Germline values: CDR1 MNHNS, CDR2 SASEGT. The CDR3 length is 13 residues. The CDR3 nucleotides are TGTGCCAGAGGATTCCAACGTCGAAACACCATATATTTT. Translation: CARGFQRRNTIYF.

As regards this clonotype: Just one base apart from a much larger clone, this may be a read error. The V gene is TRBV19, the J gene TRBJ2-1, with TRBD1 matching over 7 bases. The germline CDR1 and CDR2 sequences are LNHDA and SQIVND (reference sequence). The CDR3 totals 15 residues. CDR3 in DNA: TGTGCCAGTACCCTAGACAGGGATTCCTACAGTGAGCAGTTCTTC. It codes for CASTLDRDSYSEQFF.

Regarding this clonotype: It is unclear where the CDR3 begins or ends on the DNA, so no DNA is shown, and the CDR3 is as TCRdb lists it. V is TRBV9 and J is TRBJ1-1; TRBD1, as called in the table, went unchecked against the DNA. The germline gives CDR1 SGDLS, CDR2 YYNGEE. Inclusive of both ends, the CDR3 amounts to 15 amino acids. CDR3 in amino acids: CASTHYDQYFGAAFF.

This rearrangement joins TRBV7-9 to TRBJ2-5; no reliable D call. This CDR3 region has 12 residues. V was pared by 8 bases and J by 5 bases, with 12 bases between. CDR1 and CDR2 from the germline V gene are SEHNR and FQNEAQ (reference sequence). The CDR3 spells CASLPPGETQYF. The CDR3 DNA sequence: TGTGCCAGCTTACCCCCTGGGGAGACCCAGTACTTC. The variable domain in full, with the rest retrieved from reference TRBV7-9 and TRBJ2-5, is DTGVSQNPRHKITKRGQNVTFRCDPISEHNRLYWYRQTLGQGPEFLTYFQNEAQLEKSRLLSDRFSAERPKGSFSTLEIQRTEQGDSAMYLCASLPPGETQYFGPGTRLLVL.

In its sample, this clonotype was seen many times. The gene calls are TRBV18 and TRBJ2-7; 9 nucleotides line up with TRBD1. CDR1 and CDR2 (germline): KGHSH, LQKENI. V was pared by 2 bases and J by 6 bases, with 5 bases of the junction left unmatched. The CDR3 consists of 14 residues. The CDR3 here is CASSPGGQGFEQYF. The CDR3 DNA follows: TGTGCCAGCTCACCAGGGGGACAGGGCTTCGAGCAGTACTTC.

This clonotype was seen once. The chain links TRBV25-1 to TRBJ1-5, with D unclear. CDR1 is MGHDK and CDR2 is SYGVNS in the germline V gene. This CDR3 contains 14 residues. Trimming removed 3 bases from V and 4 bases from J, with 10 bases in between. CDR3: CASSERGRNQPQHF. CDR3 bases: TGTGCCAGCAGTGAGCGAGGAAGGAATCAGCCCCAGCATTTT.

CDR3 sequence reads: CASTAGAHNTGELFF. Written as DNA, the CDR3 is TGTGCCAGCACCGCTGGGGCGCACAACACCGGGGAGCTGTTTTTT. The V call is TRBV12-3 or TRBV12-4, the J call TRBJ2-2, with D possibly matching TRBD1 (5 bases). With 7 bases removed from V and 2 bases from J, the gap between germline ends came to 14 bases. CDR3 length equals 15 residues.

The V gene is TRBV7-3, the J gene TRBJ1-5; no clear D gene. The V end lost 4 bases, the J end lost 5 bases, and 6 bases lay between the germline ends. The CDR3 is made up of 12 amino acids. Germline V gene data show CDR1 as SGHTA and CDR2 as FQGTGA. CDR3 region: CASSSLHQPQHF. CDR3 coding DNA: TGTGCCAGCAGCTCACTCCATCAGCCCCAGCATTTT.

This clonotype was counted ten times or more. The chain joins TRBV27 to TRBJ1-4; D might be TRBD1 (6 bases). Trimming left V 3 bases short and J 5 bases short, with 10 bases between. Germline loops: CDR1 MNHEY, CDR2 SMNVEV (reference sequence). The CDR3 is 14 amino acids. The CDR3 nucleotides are TGTGCCAGCAGTTTTCAGGGGAGGAATGAAAAACTGTTTTTT. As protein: CASSFQGRNEKLFF.

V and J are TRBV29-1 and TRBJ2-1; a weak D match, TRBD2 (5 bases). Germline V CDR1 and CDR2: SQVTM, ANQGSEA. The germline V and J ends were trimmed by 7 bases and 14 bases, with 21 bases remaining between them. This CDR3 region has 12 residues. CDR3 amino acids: CSAERMNTEEFF. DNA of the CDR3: TGCAGCGCTGAGCGGATGAACACTGAAGAGTTCTTC.

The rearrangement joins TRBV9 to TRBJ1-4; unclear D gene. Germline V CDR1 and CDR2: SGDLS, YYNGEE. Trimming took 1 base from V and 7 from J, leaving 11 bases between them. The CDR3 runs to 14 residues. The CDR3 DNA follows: TGTGCCAGCAGCGTAAGGTTAGGTAGTGAAAAACTGTTTTTT. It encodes CASSVRLGSEKLFF.